Listed here are 30 T cell receptor beta chains from one sample, sequenced in a study of OX40 agonist ivuxolimab in advanced cancers. Produced via immunoSEQ multiplex PCR; TCRdb's table is partial and in-frame only. The sample has over 20,000 clones; roughly 73% are singletons. Sequencing used CD4+ or CD8+ T cells sorted from blood, obtained in a trial of the OX40 agonist ivuxolimab. Every receptor here comes from an adult with an advanced solid tumor such as melanoma, head and neck, liver or kidney cancer.

In its sample, this clone ranks as large. V is TRBV6-1 and J is TRBJ1-1; the D is unclear. The CDR3 is 15 amino acids. Germline CDR1 MNHNS, CDR2 SASEGT. Trimming cost V 2 bases and J 4 bases, with 14 bases left between them. Here the CDR3 reads CASSEFGDGSTEAFF. The CDR3 region has the DNA TGTGCCAGCAGTGAATTTGGGGATGGGAGCACTGAAGCTTTCTTT.

This clone was picked up many times. This chain connects TRBV6-1 to TRBJ2-1; D is unresolved. CDR1 MNHNS and CDR2 SASEGT come from the germline V gene. V dropped 2 bases and J dropped 1 base, with 0 bases sitting between them. This CDR3 is built from 12 residues. CDR3 sequence (DNA): TGTGCCAGCAGTGAATCCTACAATGAGCAGTTCTTC. Translating gives CASSESYNEQFF.

The chain carries TRBV6-1 and TRBJ1-1; D gene ambiguous. Trimming left V 4 bases short and J 0 bases short, with 9 bases between. The CDR3 is 14 residues long. Germline assignment: CDR1 MNHNS and CDR2 SASEGT. For the CDR3, the DNA is TGTGCCAGCAGTGTTGACCCACTGAACACTGAAGCTTTCTTT. This encodes CASSVDPLNTEAFF.

The chain links TRBV5-6 to TRBJ1-2; TRBD1 is a possible D gene (6 bases). The CDR3 is 12 amino acids. Trimming took off 2 bases at V and 7 bases at J, with 9 bases between the two ends. Germline V gives CDR1 SGHDT, CDR2 YYEEEE. CDR3 amino acids: CASSFLGGGYTF. The DNA of the CDR3 is TGTGCCAGCAGCTTCTTAGGGGGTGGCTACACCTTC.

The chain uses TRBV7-6 and TRBJ2-7; D might be TRBD1 or TRBD2, each matching 5 bases. Germline CDR1 and CDR2: SGHVS and FNYEAQ. This CDR3 has 13 amino acids. Trimming cost V 4 bases and J 3 bases, with 10 bases left between them. CDR3 loop: CASSSGSGYEQYF. The CDR3 DNA follows: TGTGCCAGCAGCTCAGGGAGTGGCTACGAGCAGTACTTC.

The genes are TRBV11-3 and TRBJ1-3; tentative D call: TRBD1 (6 bases). V lost 0 bases and J lost 4, with 16 bases in between. The CDR3 is made up of 17 amino acids. Germline values: CDR1 SGHNT, CDR2 YENEEA. CDR3 region: CASSLDPSRGAGNTIYF. The DNA for the CDR3 is TGTGCCAGCAGCTTAGATCCTTCCAGGGGAGCAGGAAACACCATATATTTT.

The chain joins TRBV30 to TRBJ2-7; D gene uncertain. Germline V gives CDR1 GTSNPN, CDR2 SVGIG (reference sequence). V lost 2 bases and J 0 bases, leaving 2 bases between the germline ends. This CDR3 comprises 11 residues. CDR3: CAWSHSYEQYF. CDR3 nucleotide sequence: TGTGCCTGGAGTCACTCCTACGAGCAGTACTTC.

The chain uses TRBV5-3 and TRBJ1-5; TRBD1 aligns across 10 bases. TRBV5-3 is an ORF; its function is uncertain. J gave up 7 bases and V 8 bases, and 12 bases lay outside the gene matches. The length of the CDR3 is 15 residues. CDR3 DNA sequence: TGTGCCAGCAGCCAAGACAGGGGGCGCACCCAGCCCCAGCATTTT. Translated: CASSQDRGRTQPQHF.

CDR3 DNA: TGTGCCAGTAGTATCTTCGGGACAAACACTGAAGCTTTCTTT. Translation: CASSIFGTNTEAFF. The rearrangement joins TRBV19 to TRBJ1-1; D might be TRBD1 (6 bases). The V end lost 3 bases, the J end lost 2 bases, and 10 bases lay between the germline ends. Germline loops: CDR1 LNHDA, CDR2 SQIVND (reference sequence). CDR3 length: 14 amino acids.

This chain uses TRBV19 with TRBJ2-7; perhaps TRBD1 as D (5 bases). Germline CDR1 is LNHDA and CDR2 is SQIVND (reference sequence). The CDR3 is 15 residues long. The germline V and J ends were trimmed by 3 bases and 7 bases, with 19 bases remaining between them. The CDR3 sequence is CASSIGPSWGKEQYF. CDR3 DNA sequence: TGTGCCAGTAGTATCGGACCGAGTTGGGGCAAGGAGCAGTACTTC.

This chain connects TRBV28 to TRBJ1-5; unclear D gene. From germline, CDR1 is MDHEN and CDR2 SYDVKM. The CDR3 covers 14 residues. V was trimmed by 10 bases and J by 2 bases, leaving 15 bases between them. DNA of the CDR3: TGTGCCACCCACCTCGGCGCCCGCAATCAGCCCCAGCATTTT. It translates to CATHLGARNQPQHF.

CDR3 nucleotide sequence: TGTGCCAGCAGCATAGCCGGTCGGCCCCTCCACTTT. Amino acids: CASSIAGRPLHF. The V call is TRBV27, the J call TRBJ1-6, with no clear D. The CDR3 has 12 residues. Trimming shortened V by 6 bases and J by 13 bases, and 13 bases separated the two germline ends. Per germline, CDR1 MNHEY and CDR2 SMNVEV (reference sequence).

The rearrangement joins TRBV6-1 to TRBJ1-1; 10 bases agree with TRBD1. CDR3 length equals 14 residues. The germline CDR1 and CDR2 sequences are MNHNS and SASEGT. J lost 0 bases, V lost 6 bases, and 1 base had no gene match. For the CDR3, the DNA is TGTGCCAGCAGGGACAGGGGGATGAACACTGAAGCTTTCTTT. It encodes CASRDRGMNTEAFF.

This chain joins TRBV29-1 and TRBJ2-7, with TRBD2 identical over 9 bases. This CDR3 has 13 amino acids. V shed 5 bases and J 2 bases; nucleotides not matched to a gene: 4. Germline V gene lookup returns CDR1 SQVTM and CDR2 ANQGSEA. CDR3 coding DNA: TGCAGCGTTCGACTAGCGGAGCCCTACGAGCAGTACTTC. Translating it yields CSVRLAEPYEQYF.

The chain has TRBV29-1 and TRBJ1-2; D may be TRBD1 (6 bases). V was clipped by 7 bases and J by 4 bases, with 13 bases between them. The length of the CDR3 is 12 residues. Germline CDR1 reads SQVTM; CDR2 reads ANQGSEA. The CDR3 region has the DNA TGCAGCGGTATTCAGGGGAGCTATGGCTACACCTTC. It encodes CSGIQGSYGYTF.

The gene calls are TRBV5-1 and TRBJ2-3; 9 nucleotides align to TRBD1. The CDR3 runs to 17 residues. Trimming took 4 bases from V and 2 from J; bases not matched to a gene: 11. Germline V gene data show CDR1 as SGHRS and CDR2 as YFSETQ. The CDR3 loop is CASSRRADRGTTDTQYF. CDR3 bases: TGCGCCAGCAGCCGCCGCGCCGACAGGGGGACCACAGATACGCAGTATTTT. The full variable domain, its missing parts supplied by reference TRBV5-1 and TRBJ2-3, is KAGVTQTPRYLIKTRGQQVTLSCSPISGHRSVSWYQQTPGQGLQFLFEYFSETQRNKGNFPGRFSGRQFSNSRSEMNVSTLELGDSALYLCASSRRADRGTTDTQYFGPGTRLTVL.

This rearrangement joins TRBV11-3 to TRBJ1-2; TRBD1 might be the D (5 bases). The CDR3 runs 15 residues. The germline V and J ends were trimmed by 6 bases and 5 bases, with 19 bases remaining between them. Germline lookup yields CDR1 SGHNT and CDR2 YENEEA. In DNA form, the CDR3 reads TGTGCCAGCAGTATCAGTCCTCCAGGGTTGTATGGCTACACCTTC. This sequence encodes CASSISPPGLYGYTF.

The gene calls are TRBV5-1 and TRBJ2-3, with TRBD1 matching 8 bases. The CDR3 is 15 amino acids. In germline, CDR1 is SGHRS, CDR2 YFSETQ. After removal of 4 bases from V and 2 bases from J, the junction contained 6 bases not matched to a gene. The CDR3 here is CASSLWTGHTDTQYF. In DNA form, the CDR3 reads TGCGCCAGCAGCCTCTGGACAGGGCACACAGATACGCAGTATTTT.

This clone was recorded once. V is TRBV9 and J is TRBJ2-7; 10 bases fit TRBD1. Trimming removed 5 bases from V and 5 bases from J; junction bases left unmatched: 13. The CDR3 length is 16 residues. CDR1 and CDR2 from the germline V gene are SGDLS and YYNGEE. The CDR3 coding sequence is TGTGCCAGCAGTGCCTTTCGGACAGGGGGTTCCCACGAGCAGTACTTC. This codes for CASSAFRTGGSHEQYF.

This chain connects TRBV5-4 to TRBJ2-1; D is possibly TRBD1 (7 bases). The germline gives CDR1 SGHNT, CDR2 YYREEE (reference sequence). With 2 bases removed from V and 3 bases from J, the gap between germline ends came to 9 bases. The CDR3 totals 14 residues. The CDR3 sequence: CASSFQGGYNEQFF. The CDR3, as DNA: TGTGCCAGCAGCTTCCAGGGGGGCTACAATGAGCAGTTCTTC.

This clone is medium-sized in the sample. The chain has TRBV7-6 and TRBJ2-5, with TRBD2 matching over 9 bases. This CDR3 has 15 amino acids. CDR1 is SGHVS, CDR2 FNYEAQ, per germline. V was clipped by 3 bases and J by 3 bases; unmatched bases: 5. The CDR3 sequence is CASSFLAGLEETQYF. CDR3 in DNA: TGTGCCAGCAGCTTCCTAGCGGGGCTCGAAGAGACCCAGTACTTC.

V usage is TRBV5-1 and J usage is TRBJ2-5; TRBD2 aligns across 7 bases. The ends lost 4 bases at V and 5 bases at J; junction bases unmatched: 14. Germline CDR1 reads SGHRS; CDR2 reads YFSETQ. The CDR3 spans 16 residues. Written as DNA, the CDR3 is TGCGCCAGCAGCCACTACCTAGGGACTACAATGGAGACCCAGTACTTC. This codes for CASSHYLGTTMETQYF.

CDR3 loop: CASSYQDRGLEQYF. Written as DNA, the CDR3 is TGTGCCAGCAGTTACCAGGACAGGGGGCTCGAGCAGTACTTC. The chain combines TRBV6-6 with TRBJ2-7; 11 positions match TRBD1. The V gene end was trimmed by 2 bases and the J gene end by 6 bases; junction bases not matched to a gene: 3. CDR3 size: 14 residues. Germline V gene sequence: CDR1 MNHNY, CDR2 SVGAGI (reference sequence).

The V call is TRBV4-3, the J call TRBJ2-5, with 11 bases aligning to TRBD2. Trimming took 0 bases from V and 1 from J; bases not matched to a gene: 1. This CDR3 comprises 16 residues. CDR1 LGHNA and CDR2 YSLEER come from the germline V gene. The CDR3 is CASSQDGTSGQETQYF. CDR3 nucleotide sequence: TGCGCCAGCAGCCAAGATGGGACTAGCGGCCAAGAGACCCAGTACTTC.

J is TRBJ2-3 and V is TRBV7-2; unclear D gene. CDR1 and CDR2 from the germline V gene are SGHTA and FQGNSA. Trimming left V 1 base short and J 5 bases short, with 10 bases between. CDR3 length: 14 residues. For the CDR3, the DNA is TGTGCCAGCAGCTTAGAGTTTCTCTTAGATACGCAGTATTTT. Its translation: CASSLEFLLDTQYF.

This chain joins TRBV19 and TRBJ1-1, with D tentatively TRBD1 (5 bases). The CDR3 is 14 residues long. The germline V and J ends were trimmed by 2 bases and 5 bases, with 12 bases remaining between them. Germline V gene sequence: CDR1 LNHDA, CDR2 SQIVND (reference sequence). The CDR3 loop reads CASSISGGWTEAFF. In DNA form, the CDR3 reads TGTGCCAGTAGTATATCCGGGGGTTGGACTGAAGCTTTCTTT.

In its sample, this clone was seen once. J is TRBJ2-7 and V is TRBV18; no clear D gene. Looked up from germline, CDR1 is KGHSH and CDR2 is LQKENI. Trimming pared 5 bases from V and 6 bases from J, leaving 8 bases between. The length of the CDR3 is 11 residues. CDR3 amino acids: CASSKPGEQYF. The CDR3 region has the DNA TGTGCCAGCTCAAAACCGGGCGAGCAGTACTTC.

Turning to this clone: A read error may account for a junction end that differs from germline. The CDR3 protein is CSGEVEGTIYF. The DNA for the CDR3 is TGCAGCGGTGAAGTAGAGGGCACCATATATTTT. This chain uses TRBV29-1 with TRBJ1-3; D gene ambiguous. Germline CDR1 SQVTM, CDR2 ANQGSEA. This CDR3 is built from 11 residues.

CDR3 amino acids: CASSFPGQFHEQYF. CDR3 sequence (DNA): TGTGCCAGCAGCTTTCCAGGACAGTTCCACGAGCAGTACTTC. The chain employs TRBV5-6 and TRBJ2-7; a weak D match, TRBD1 (6 bases). Trimming removed 2 bases at V and 5 bases at J, with 14 bases between. This CDR3 is built from 14 residues. Germline V gives CDR1 SGHDT, CDR2 YYEEEE.

J is TRBJ2-7 and V is TRBV28; the D gene is possibly TRBD2 (5 bases). The CDR3 covers 12 residues. Germline lookup yields CDR1 MDHEN and CDR2 SYDVKM. Deletions cut 7 bases from V and 7 bases from J, with 14 bases between. The CDR3 sequence: CASTPPRGEQYF. For the CDR3, the DNA is TGTGCCAGCACCCCCCCCAGAGGGGAGCAGTACTTC.